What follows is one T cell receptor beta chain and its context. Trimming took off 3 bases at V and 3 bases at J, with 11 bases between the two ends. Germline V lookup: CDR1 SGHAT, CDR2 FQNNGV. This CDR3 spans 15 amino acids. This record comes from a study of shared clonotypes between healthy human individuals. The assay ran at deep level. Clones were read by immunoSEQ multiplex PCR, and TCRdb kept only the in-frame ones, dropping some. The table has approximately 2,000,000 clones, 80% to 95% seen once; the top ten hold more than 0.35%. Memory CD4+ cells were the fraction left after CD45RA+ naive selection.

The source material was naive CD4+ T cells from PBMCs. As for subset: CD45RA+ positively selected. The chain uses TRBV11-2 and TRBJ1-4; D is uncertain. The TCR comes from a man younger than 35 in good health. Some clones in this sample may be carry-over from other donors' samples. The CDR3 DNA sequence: TGTGCCAGCAGCTTGAGACGTATGGCTAATGAAAAACTGTTTTTT. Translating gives CASSLRRMANEKLFF.